The 18 T cell receptor beta chains below come from one sample, sequenced in a study of cytomegalovirus exposure and HLA in healthy donors. The PCR contained 60 Vbeta and 13 Jbeta primers. The repertoire was sequenced with immunoSEQ multiplex PCR; TCRdb's copy has only in-frame clones and lacks some. The sample contains approximately 100,000 clones, approximately 73% of which appear only once. Sequencing was performed on PBMCs. Source of these receptors: a woman in her forties or fifties in good health and CMV-seropositive.

The chain couples TRBV7-9 to TRBJ2-7, with 11 bases matching TRBD1. Per germline, CDR1 SEHNR and CDR2 FQNEAQ (reference sequence). J was trimmed by 5 bases and V by 5 bases; bases with no gene match: 8. The CDR3 consists of 15 residues. CDR3 amino acids: CASSPGQGASNEQYF. CDR3 in DNA: TGTGCCAGCAGCCCTGGACAGGGGGCGAGCAACGAGCAGTACTTC.

This sequence joins TRBV5-4 and TRBJ1-2, with 7 bases that match TRBD1. The CDR3 has 15 residues. Germline CDR1 and CDR2: SGHNT and YYREEE (reference sequence). V lost 2 bases to trimming and J lost 1 base; unmatched junction nucleotides: 5. The CDR3 DNA is TGTGCCAGCAGCTTACAGGGGACCCTTAACTATGGCTACACCTTC. Residues: CASSLQGTLNYGYTF.

This clone has just a few counts. V usage is TRBV15 and J usage is TRBJ1-2, with D unresolved. The CDR3 runs 13 residues. V was trimmed by 1 base and J by 7 bases, leaving 10 bases between them. The germline gives CDR1 LNHNV, CDR2 YYDKDF (reference sequence). The CDR3 is CATSRVPGSGYTF. CDR3 bases: TGTGCCACCAGCAGAGTTCCAGGAAGTGGCTACACCTTC.

The CDR3 DNA reads as TGTGCTAGTGGTTTGGACTTGGGGGGCGAGCAGTACTTC. Encoded protein: CASGLDLGGEQYF. This chain connects TRBV12-5 to TRBJ2-7; tentatively, D is TRBD2 (6 bases). Germline V lookup: CDR1 LGHNT, CDR2 FRNRAP. The CDR3 spans 13 residues. Trimming removed 1 base at V and 6 bases at J, with 10 bases between. Complete variable domain (other parts from reference TRBV12-5 and TRBJ2-7): DARVTQTPRHKVTEMGQEVTMRCQPILGHNTVFWYRQTMMQGLELLAYFRNRAPLDDSGMPKDRFSAEMPDATLATLKIQPSEPRDSAVYFCASGLDLGGEQYFGPGTRLTVT.

This sequence joins TRBV2 and TRBJ2-7, with a possible D match to TRBD1 (5 bases). The CDR3 totals 15 residues. CDR1 SNHLY and CDR2 FYNNEI come from the germline V gene. V lost 9 bases and J 4 bases, leaving 22 bases between the germline ends. CDR3 sequence (DNA): TGTGCCAGTGGGGATGGTGGGGCGACAGATTACGAGCAGTACTTC. It encodes CASGDGGATDYEQYF.

V usage is TRBV4-1 and J usage is TRBJ1-3, with TRBD1 matching 7 bases. CDR3 length: 16 residues. Germline V gene data show CDR1 as MGHRA and CDR2 as YSYEKL. Trimming cost V 1 base and J 9 bases; bases outside gene matches: 12. CDR3 residues: CASSQGTPGQSGTIYF. The CDR3 DNA follows: TGCGCCAGCAGCCAAGGCACCCCGGGACAGTCCGGCACCATATATTTT.

This clone was observed a single time. The V and J genes are TRBV5-6 and TRBJ1-2, with TRBD1 matching over 8 bases. This CDR3 comprises 14 residues. Germline values: CDR1 SGHDT, CDR2 YYEEEE. The trim removed 0 bases at V and 7 bases at J, leaving 5 bases unmatched. CDR3 loop: CASSLATGEGGYTF. CDR3 bases: TGTGCCAGCAGCTTGGCGACAGGGGAGGGTGGCTACACCTTC.

This clone was detected only once. Other DNA sequences of this sample code for an identical CDR3. CDR3 region: CSVGFGETQYF. For the CDR3, the DNA is TGCAGCGTCGGGTTTGGAGAGACCCAGTACTTC. The J gene is TRBJ2-5, the V gene TRBV29-1; D remains ambiguous. This CDR3 contains 11 residues. Germline lookup yields CDR1 SQVTM and CDR2 ANQGSEA. V shed 6 bases and J shed 4 bases, with 9 bases lying between them.

The rearrangement links TRBV18 to TRBJ2-5; no reliable D call. The J call could be wrong; TRBJ2-7 is a better fit for the DNA end. The CDR3 has 13 residues. CDR1 and CDR2 from the germline V gene are KGHSH and LQKENI. CDR3 nucleotides: TGTGCCAGCTCACCAAATACGTCGCCCGAGCAGTACTTC. This codes for CASSPNTSPEQYF.

The V call is TRBV25-1, the J call TRBJ2-2; maybe TRBD2 (6 bases). Trimming removed 1 base from V and 0 bases from J, with 15 bases in between. Germline CDR1 is MGHDK and CDR2 is SYGVNS. The length of the CDR3 is 18 residues. The CDR3 spells CASSELSPAGPNTGELFF. CDR3 bases: TGTGCCAGCAGTGAATTGTCCCCTGCGGGGCCGAACACCGGGGAGCTGTTTTTT.

This clone occurred a few times. The J gene is TRBJ2-7, the V gene TRBV19, with 14 positions matching TRBD2. The V segment lost 5 bases and the J segment 2 bases; nucleotides outside the gene matches: 5. Germline CDR1 reads LNHDA; CDR2 reads SQIVND (reference sequence). The CDR3 runs 16 residues. Here the CDR3 reads CASSQRTSGRTYEQYF. CDR3 DNA: TGTGCCAGTAGTCAACGGACTAGCGGGAGGACCTACGAGCAGTACTTC.

The gene calls are TRBV14 and TRBJ2-1; D is undetermined. Trimming took off 1 base at V and 2 bases at J, with 6 bases between the two ends. This CDR3 region has 14 residues. Germline lookup yields CDR1 SGHDN and CDR2 FVKESK. The DNA for the CDR3 is TGTGCCAGCAGCCAAGGCGGTACCTACAATGAGCAGTTCTTC. It translates to CASSQGGTYNEQFF.

The chain joins TRBV27 to TRBJ1-2; TRBD1 agrees at 7 bases. The CDR3 totals 14 residues. V trimming: 5 bases; J trimming: 7 bases; junction bases outside the gene matches: 10. Germline CDR1 and CDR2: MNHEY and SMNVEV (reference sequence). This chain's CDR3 is CASSPLTGSPGYTF. The CDR3 DNA follows: TGTGCCAGCAGTCCCCTGACAGGGTCTCCTGGCTACACCTTC.

The rearrangement uses TRBV10-3 and TRBJ1-2; D call uncertain. Germline lookup yields CDR1 ENHRY and CDR2 SYGVKD. The CDR3 runs to 11 residues. Trimming took 5 bases from V and 4 from J, leaving 5 bases between them. The CDR3 bases are TGTGCCATCAGTAATATCTATGGCTACACCTTC. It yields the protein CAISNIYGYTF.

This clone was counted a single time. The chain joins TRBV9 to TRBJ1-4, with TRBD1 as a possible D gene (5 bases). V was cut by 4 bases and J by 8 bases, with 15 bases left in between. Looked up from germline, CDR1 is SGDLS and CDR2 is YYNGEE. The CDR3 is 14 residues long. The CDR3 bases are TGTGCCAGCAGCTCTGACGGTCGGGGGGAAAAACTGTTTTTT. Its protein product is CASSSDGRGEKLFF.

The chain carries TRBV30 and TRBJ2-5; 7 nucleotides match TRBD1. With 0 bases clipped from V and 1 base from J, the junction kept 5 bases outside the gene matches. The CDR3 sequence is 15 residues long. From germline, CDR1 is GTSNPN and CDR2 SVGIG (reference sequence). CDR3 in amino acids: CAWSVPRGPQETQYF. In nucleotides, the CDR3 is TGTGCCTGGAGTGTACCAAGGGGGCCCCAAGAGACCCAGTACTTC.

This chain uses TRBV6-4 with TRBJ2-6, with D unresolved. The V end lost 4 bases, the J end lost 3 bases, and 7 bases lay between the germline ends. Per the germline V gene, CDR1 is MRHNA and CDR2 is SNTAGT. The CDR3 has 14 amino acids. DNA for the CDR3: TGTGCCAGCAGTGTAGAGTTTGGGGCCAACGTCCTGACTTTC. Translation gives CASSVEFGANVLTF.

This clone was observed a handful of times. The V call is TRBV5-1, the J call TRBJ2-5, with 15 positions matching TRBD2. Losses at the gene ends were 4 bases for V and 4 bases for J; bases not matched to a gene: 8. The CDR3 is 17 residues long. Germline V gene data show CDR1 as SGHRS and CDR2 as YFSETQ. The DNA for the CDR3 is TGCGCCAGCAGCAACGGACTAGCGGGAGGGGCCGTAGAGACCCAGTACTTC. It translates to CASSNGLAGGAVETQYF.